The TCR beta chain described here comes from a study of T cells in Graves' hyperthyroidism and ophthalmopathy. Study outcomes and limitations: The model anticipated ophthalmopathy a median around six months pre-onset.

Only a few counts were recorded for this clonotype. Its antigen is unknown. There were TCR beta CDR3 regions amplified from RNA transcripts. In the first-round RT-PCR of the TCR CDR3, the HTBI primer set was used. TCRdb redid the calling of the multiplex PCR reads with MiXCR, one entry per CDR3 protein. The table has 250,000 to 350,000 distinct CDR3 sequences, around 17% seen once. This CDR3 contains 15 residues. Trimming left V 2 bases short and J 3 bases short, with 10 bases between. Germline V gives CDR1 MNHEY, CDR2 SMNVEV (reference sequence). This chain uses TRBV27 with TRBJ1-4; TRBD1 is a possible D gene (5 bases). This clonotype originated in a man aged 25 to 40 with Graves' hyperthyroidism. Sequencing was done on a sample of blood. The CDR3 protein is CASSLLGAPNEKLFF. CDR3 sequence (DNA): TGTGCCAGCAGTTTACTTGGGGCACCTAATGAAAAACTGTTTTTT.